Shown below are 28 T cell receptor beta chains from a single sample sequenced in a study of low-dose radiotherapy and immunotherapy resistance in tumors. The time point denotes: after trial treatment. Treatment defined: LDRT plus nivolumab, ipilimumab, low-dose cyclophosphamide and aspirin (RACIN trial). Alpha- and beta-chain coverage of first-strand cDNA came from TRAV- and TRBV-specific primers. Amplification of TCRs used a constant-region primer and V-primer adapter for around 19 PCR cycles. TCRdb re-derived calls from the reads in MiXCR, one entry per CDR3 protein. This sample has roughly 100,000 distinct CDR3 sequences, with less than 25% found just once. Sequenced here: PBMCs, sampled after low-dose radiotherapy plus immunotherapy. These receptors came from a male donor with prostate cancer.

This clonotype was seen ten or more times. This chain uses TRBV2 with TRBJ1-1; tentative D call: TRBD1 (6 bases). The CDR3 consists of 11 residues. V lost 6 bases and J 7 bases, leaving 9 bases between the germline ends. Per the germline V gene, CDR1 is SNHLY and CDR2 is FYNNEI. Here the CDR3 DNA reads TGTGCCAGCAGCAGGGGATTTGAAGCTTTCTTT. It specifies CASSRGFEAFF.

This clonotype was seen repeatedly, ten times or more. The chain links TRBV12-3 or TRBV12-4 to TRBJ2-2; 8 bases agree with TRBD2. V shed 6 bases, J shed 0 bases, and the junction held 3 bases outside the gene matches. The CDR3 spans 15 residues. CDR3 protein: CASRAGGSNTGELFF. The CDR3 nucleotides read TGTGCCAGCAGGGCGGGGGGCTCGAACACCGGGGAGCTGTTTTTT.

This clonotype was counted at least ten times. The V gene is TRBV20-1, the J gene TRBJ2-7; D perhaps matches TRBD2 (6 bases). Germline V lookup: CDR1 DFQATT, CDR2 SNEGSKA (reference sequence). The CDR3 contains 12 residues. V was pared by 5 bases and J by 3 bases, with 11 bases between. The DNA for the CDR3 is TGCAGTGCTTTGACTAGTATCTACGAGCAGTACTTC. It encodes CSALTSIYEQYF.

The chain recombines TRBV6-2 or TRBV6-3 with TRBJ2-4; TRBD1 is a possible D gene (5 bases). Germline CDR1 and CDR2: MNHEY and SVGEGT. V was cut by 6 bases and J by 6 bases, with 9 bases left in between. CDR3 length: 12 amino acids. The CDR3, as DNA: TGTGCCAGCAGCGGCAGGGCAAACATTCAGTACTTC. This codes for CASSGRANIQYF.

This clonotype was seen repeatedly, ten times or more. The genes are TRBV14 and TRBJ2-5; D is perhaps TRBD2 (6 bases). V shed 4 bases and J shed 4 bases, with 16 bases lying between them. This CDR3 spans 15 amino acids. CDR1 and CDR2 from the germline V gene are SGHDN and FVKESK. The CDR3: CASSPRRGFLETQYF. DNA for the CDR3: TGTGCCAGCAGCCCCCGTCGGGGGTTTCTAGAGACCCAGTACTTC.

This clonotype occurred many times. The rearrangement links TRBV29-1 to TRBJ2-3, with 9 bases fitting TRBD1. V lost 8 bases, J lost 1 base, and 7 bases stayed unmatched. The CDR3 runs 14 residues. Germline CDR1 and CDR2: SQVTM and ANQGSEA. CDR3 sequence (DNA): TGCAGCACGAGCCGGGACAGGGGCACAGATACGCAGTATTTT. The encoded protein is CSTSRDRGTDTQYF.

This clonotype has ten or more counts. This rearrangement joins TRBV7-9 to TRBJ2-3; 7 bases match TRBD1. Unmatched junction bases numbered 8, after V lost 4 bases and J lost 4 bases. The CDR3 is 15 amino acids. Germline assignment: CDR1 SEHNR and CDR2 FQNEAQ (reference sequence). The CDR3 DNA reads TGTGCCAGCAGCTCGACAGGGAATGCAGCAGATACGCAGTATTTT. This sequence encodes CASSSTGNAADTQYF.

This clonotype showed up many times. This chain links TRBV18 with TRBJ1-6, with TRBD1 identical over 8 bases. The germline V gene encodes CDR1 KGHSH and CDR2 LQKENI. This CDR3 region has 13 residues. Trimming at V came to 3 bases and at J to 10 bases, leaving 2 bases not matched to a gene. This CDR3 reads CASSPDRGSPLHF. DNA for the CDR3: TGTGCCAGCTCACCTGACAGGGGCTCACCCCTCCACTTT.

This clonotype was counted many times. The rearrangement links TRBV5-4 to TRBJ1-3, with no clear D. This CDR3 spans 16 amino acids. Trimming removed 4 bases at V and 0 bases at J, with 14 bases between. Looked up from germline, CDR1 is SGHNT and CDR2 is YYREEE (reference sequence). CDR3: CASSLGPFDSGNTIYF. The CDR3 bases are TGTGCCAGCAGCCTCGGGCCTTTCGACTCTGGAAACACCATATATTTT.

This rearrangement joins TRBV9 to TRBJ2-5; D remains ambiguous. V shed 0 bases and J shed 2 bases, with 8 bases lying between them. The germline V gene encodes CDR1 SGDLS and CDR2 YYNGEE. CDR3 length equals 14 residues. The CDR3 DNA sequence: TGTGCCAGCAGCGTAGATGCCCCACAAGAGACCCAGTACTTC. Translation: CASSVDAPQETQYF.

The J gene is TRBJ2-7, the V gene TRBV3-1; TRBD2 matches at 11 bases. This CDR3 is built from 15 residues. J gave up 2 bases and V 3 bases, and 3 bases lay outside the gene matches. CDR1 is LGHDT, CDR2 YNNKEL, per germline (reference sequence). In DNA, the CDR3 is TGTGCCAGCAGCCATGCTAGCGGGGGGACCTACGAGCAGTACTTC. Translation: CASSHASGGTYEQYF.

This clonotype has at least ten counts. The V gene is TRBV2, the J gene TRBJ1-2, with TRBD1 matching over 9 bases. Per germline, CDR1 SNHLY and CDR2 FYNNEI. V was clipped by 5 bases and J by 4 bases; unmatched bases: 8. The CDR3 is made up of 15 amino acids. CDR3 residues: CASSFRDRAIYGYTF. DNA of the CDR3: TGTGCCAGCAGTTTCCGGGACAGGGCAATCTATGGCTACACCTTC.

V and J are TRBV12-3 or TRBV12-4 and TRBJ2-3; a possible D gene is TRBD2 (6 bases). The CDR3 spans 17 residues. The V and J ends lost 10 bases and 2 bases respectively, with 25 bases between them. The CDR3 DNA reads TGTGCCAAGAGCAAGAGGGTAAGGCGGGGCCTCACAGATACGCAGTATTTT. Translated, it gives CAKSKRVRRGLTDTQYF.

This clonotype was counted many times. This chain uses TRBV2 with TRBJ1-2; perhaps TRBD1 as D (5 bases). CDR1 SNHLY and CDR2 FYNNEI come from the germline V gene. V was clipped by 5 bases and J by 0 bases, with 7 bases between them. The CDR3 runs 13 residues. The CDR3 DNA is TGTGCCAGCAGTTGGGGCGCTAACTATGGCTACACCTTC. It specifies CASSWGANYGYTF.

A note on this clonotype: It is likely a read error: a sequence one base away is far more abundant. V usage is TRBV13 and J usage is TRBJ2-7; a possible D gene is TRBD1 (5 bases). The V and J ends lost 11 bases and 3 bases respectively, with 17 bases between them. The CDR3 spans 13 residues. Germline lookup yields CDR1 PRHDT and CDR2 FYEKMQ (reference sequence). DNA of the CDR3: TGTGCCGGCAACCGACAGCTCAACTACGAGCAGTACTTC. Translation: CAGNRQLNYEQYF.

This clonotype was detected ten times or more. This rearrangement joins TRBV24-1 to TRBJ2-1, with a possible D match to TRBD2 (6 bases). The CDR3 runs to 11 residues. The V gene's germline CDR1 is KGHDR and CDR2 SFDVKD. Trimming left V 3 bases short and J 15 bases short, with 11 bases between. CDR3 residues: CATSDGRYLFF. DNA of the CDR3: TGTGCCACCAGTGATGGGAGGTATCTGTTCTTC.

This clonotype was seen many times. This chain connects TRBV21-1 to TRBJ2-7; the DNA was not used to check the table's D call, TRBD1. TRBV21-1 is given as a pseudogene. This CDR3 is 16 amino acids long. The CDR3: CASSTHNLPGPREQYF. CDR3 sequence (DNA): TGTGCCAGCAGCACACACAACCTCCCGGGACCCCGGGAGCAGTACTTC.

This clonotype has at least ten counts. The chain links TRBV19 to TRBJ1-2; possibly TRBD1 for D (5 bases). The CDR3 consists of 13 residues. Germline V lookup: CDR1 LNHDA, CDR2 SQIVND (reference sequence). V was pared by 10 bases and J by 10 bases, with 22 bases between. The CDR3 sequence: CATYPGLGVHYTF. DNA of the CDR3: TGTGCCACCTACCCCGGACTGGGGGTCCACTACACCTTC.

This clonotype occurred a few times. V is TRBV11-2 and J is TRBJ2-5; a possible D gene is TRBD2 (6 bases). Germline V gene data show CDR1 as SGHAT and CDR2 as FQNNGV. Trimming stripped 5 bases from V and 0 bases from J, with 10 bases between. There are 14 residues in the CDR3. The CDR3 DNA is TGTGCCAGCAGCATATCTAGCGACCAAGAGACCCAGTACTTC. The encoded protein is CASSISSDQETQYF.

In its sample, this clonotype was seen many times. The J gene is TRBJ2-3, the V gene TRBV7-2; tentatively, D is TRBD1 or TRBD2 (5 bases each). V lost 5 bases to trimming and J lost 2 bases, with 17 bases between them. This CDR3 spans 16 amino acids. Germline V gives CDR1 SGHTA, CDR2 FQGNSA. CDR3: CASSMGDPADTDTQYF. CDR3 in DNA: TGTGCCAGCAGCATGGGGGACCCCGCGGACACAGATACGCAGTATTTT.

This clonotype has ten or more counts. The CDR3 sequence: CASGPDSRNQPQHF. As DNA, the CDR3 is TGTGCCAGCGGTCCGGACAGCCGCAATCAGCCCCAGCATTTT. This rearrangement joins TRBV13 to TRBJ1-5; TRBD1 might be the D (6 bases). CDR3 length: 14 residues. V lost 8 bases and J 2 bases, leaving 13 bases between the germline ends. CDR1 is PRHDT, CDR2 FYEKMQ, per germline (reference sequence).

This chain joins TRBV20-1 and TRBJ1-2, with 8 bases identical to TRBD1. V lost 0 bases and J lost 8; bases outside the gene matches: 5. This CDR3 contains 13 residues. Germline CDR1 is DFQATT and CDR2 is SNEGSKA (reference sequence). CDR3 protein: CSARDSGTGGYTF. The CDR3 DNA reads as TGCAGTGCTAGAGATTCTGGGACAGGAGGCTACACCTTC.

This chain connects TRBV5-1 to TRBJ1-1; the D gene is possibly TRBD1 (5 bases). The CDR3 extends over 13 amino acids. Trimming removed 4 bases at V and 5 bases at J, with 12 bases between. Per germline, CDR1 SGHRS and CDR2 YFSETQ. Here the CDR3 reads CASSPTGLTEAFF. The CDR3 DNA reads as TGCGCCAGCAGCCCGACGGGGCTTACTGAAGCTTTCTTT.

The chain recombines TRBV18 with TRBJ2-5; weak D call: TRBD2 (7 bases). This CDR3 comprises 12 residues. In germline, CDR1 is KGHSH, CDR2 LQKENI. V lost 8 bases, J lost 9 bases, and 16 bases lay in between. CDR3 nucleotide sequence: TGTGCCAGCGCGGGGGCCTCCTTGGCCCAGTACTTC. Encoded protein: CASAGASLAQYF.

The sample holds many counts of this clonotype. This chain links TRBV5-1 with TRBJ2-1; 8 bases are a match to TRBD1. Losses at the gene ends were 3 bases for V and 10 bases for J; bases not matched to a gene: 6. CDR3 length equals 13 residues. CDR1 and CDR2 from the germline V gene are SGHRS and YFSETQ. CDR3 nucleotide sequence: TGCGCCAGCAGCTCCGACAGGGGTTGGGAGCAGTTCTTC. Translation gives CASSSDRGWEQFF.

This clonotype was counted between two and nine times. This chain joins TRBV5-1 and TRBJ2-5, with TRBD2 as a possible D gene (5 bases). The CDR3 covers 14 residues. Germline V CDR1 and CDR2: SGHRS, YFSETQ. The V gene lost 3 bases and the J gene lost 3 bases, with 12 bases spanning the gap. In DNA, the CDR3 is TGCGCCAGCAGCTCCGAACCAGCGGAAGAGACCCAGTACTTC. This translates into CASSSEPAEETQYF.

This clonotype was observed many times. The rearrangement links TRBV12-3 or TRBV12-4 to TRBJ2-2; 7 bases match TRBD1. This CDR3 spans 15 amino acids. The junction had 6 bases not matched to a gene; V was cut back by 6 bases and J by 2 bases. CDR3 sequence (DNA): TGTGCCAGCAGGCAGGGGACAGTTAACACCGGGGAGCTGTTTTTT. It yields the protein CASRQGTVNTGELFF.

Points on this clonotype: A much larger clonotype is one base distant, so this may be a read error. The chain carries TRBV6-5 and TRBJ2-6, with 8 bases identical to TRBD2. Germline CDR1 MNHEY, CDR2 SVGAGI. V trimming: 9 bases; J trimming: 0 bases; junction bases outside the gene matches: 7. This CDR3 is 16 amino acids long. The CDR3 coding sequence is TGTGCCAGGAGCCGCGGGAGGAGCTCTGGGGCCAACGTCCTGACTTTC. Translation: CARSRGRSSGANVLTF.